The next 11 T cell receptor beta chains were all read from a single sample in a study of post-analysis software for immune sequencing data. No antigen is known for these receptors. Study-wide findings and caveats: Roughly 5 TRBV segments, TRBV5-6, TRBV5-1 and TRBV20-1 among them, were found more frequent in patients than controls.

The authors incorporated unique molecular identifiers into the TCR beta cDNA libraries. Each CDR3 protein is one row after TCRdb ran MiXCR on the PCR reads. The table shows 820,000 or so distinct CDR3 sequences, with approximately 57% occurring only once. The sequencing sample was made of blood. Receptors were obtained from a girl aged 10 to 17 with multiple sclerosis.

The rearrangement uses TRBV6-6 and TRBJ2-1; possible D gene TRBD2, 5 bases. CDR3 length: 15 residues. Trimming stripped 2 bases from V and 8 bases from J, with 16 bases between. Germline CDR1 and CDR2: MNHNY and SVGAGI (reference sequence). The CDR3, as DNA: TGTGCCAGCAGTTACAGGGTAGGAGTCGGGGATGAGCAGTTCTTC. It translates to CASSYRVGVGDEQFF.

The chain recombines TRBV20-1 with TRBJ2-1; 10 bases are shared with TRBD2. The length of the CDR3 is 14 residues. The ends lost 6 bases at V and 8 bases at J; junction bases unmatched: 10. Germline CDR1 is DFQATT and CDR2 is SNEGSKA (reference sequence). CDR3 in amino acids: CSAPKREGLHEQFF. The CDR3 nucleotides read TGCAGTGCCCCCAAGCGGGAGGGCCTGCATGAGCAGTTCTTC.

The chain carries TRBV20-1 and TRBJ2-3; 9 nucleotides match TRBD2. Germline loops: CDR1 DFQATT, CDR2 SNEGSKA (reference sequence). The CDR3 covers 14 residues. The V gene end was trimmed by 4 bases and the J gene end by 4 bases; junction bases not matched to a gene: 6. In nucleotides, the CDR3 is TGCAGTGCTATTTATGCGGGGGGGTCAGATACGCAGTATTTT. Translation gives CSAIYAGGSDTQYF.

Details on this clonotype: The germline gene is not matched at one end of the junction; a read error may be the cause. The chain couples TRBV15 to TRBJ2-7; no reliable D call. CDR3 length equals 12 residues. CDR1 and CDR2 from the germline V gene are LNHNV and YYDKDF (reference sequence). The chain's CDR3 is CATSRDFDRLHF. In nucleotides, the CDR3 is TGTGCCACCAGCAGAGATTTCGACCGCCTGCACTTC.

This chain's CDR3 is CSGGGAESYEQYF. The CDR3 bases are TGCAGCGGTGGGGGGGCAGAGAGCTACGAGCAGTACTTC. The J gene is TRBJ2-7, the V gene TRBV29-1, with D maybe TRBD2 (7 bases). This CDR3 has 13 residues. The germline CDR1 and CDR2 sequences are SQVTM and ANQGSEA. V was pared by 7 bases and J by 3 bases, with 16 bases between.

This clonotype was seen a few times. This chain connects TRBV20-1 to TRBJ1-1; D not certain. Trimming left V 3 bases short and J 1 base short, with 6 bases between. The CDR3 length is 12 residues. Germline V lookup: CDR1 DFQATT, CDR2 SNEGSKA (reference sequence). This chain's CDR3 is CSASRRNTEAFF. In nucleotides, the CDR3 is TGCAGTGCTAGTAGACGGAACACTGAAGCTTTCTTT.

A remark on this clonotype: One junction end does not reproduce the germline sequence, and a read error may be involved. The V call is TRBV6-1, the J call TRBJ2-5; D possibly uses TRBD1 or TRBD2 (7 bases each). The CDR3 loop spans 15 amino acids. The germline gives CDR1 MNHNS, CDR2 SASEGT. The CDR3 here is CASSTQGGIQETHYF. CDR3 nucleotides: TGTGCCAGCAGTACTCAGGGGGGGATTCAAGAGACCCACTACTTC.

This clonotype has just a few counts. V is TRBV5-1 and J is TRBJ2-2, with unresolved D. V gave up 0 bases and J gave up 7 bases, with 10 bases separating them. The germline V gene encodes CDR1 SGHRS and CDR2 YFSETQ. The CDR3 covers 14 residues. The chain's CDR3 is CASSLAILSGELFF. The CDR3 nucleotides are TGCGCCAGCAGCTTGGCCATTCTAAGCGGGGAGCTGTTTTTT.

This clonotype has only a few counts. V is TRBV10-3 and J is TRBJ1-2, with 9 bases matching TRBD1. Germline trimming cut 5 bases from V and 4 bases from J; bases unmatched to any gene: 11. The CDR3 is made up of 16 amino acids. Germline assignment: CDR1 ENHRY and CDR2 SYGVKD. The CDR3 loop is CAISTNPGQGSYGYTF. CDR3 bases: TGTGCCATCAGTACCAACCCGGGACAGGGATCCTATGGCTACACCTTC.

The chain recombines TRBV5-1 with TRBJ2-1; D is undetermined. CDR1 SGHRS and CDR2 YFSETQ come from the germline V gene. V was pared by 0 bases and J by 6 bases, with 7 bases between. This CDR3 has 13 residues. The CDR3: CASSLDTLNEQFF. CDR3 bases: TGCGCCAGCAGCTTGGACACCCTCAATGAGCAGTTCTTC.

The rearrangement uses TRBV9 and TRBJ2-1; D uncertain. The V and J ends lost 2 bases and 6 bases respectively, with 12 bases between them. CDR3 length equals 14 residues. Germline V gene data show CDR1 as SGDLS and CDR2 as YYNGEE. For the CDR3, the DNA is TGTGCCAGCAGCGTGAGACCCTACGTCAATGAGCAGTTCTTC. It codes for CASSVRPYVNEQFF.